Listed below are T cell receptor beta chains from one sample, sequenced in a study of T cells in Graves' hyperthyroidism and ophthalmopathy. TCRdb re-analysed the multiplex PCR reads in MiXCR, keeping a single row per CDR3 protein. In the table there are 330,000 or so distinct CDR3 sequences, roughly 19% of which are singletons. The sample taken for sequencing was blood. The receptors were sampled from a man over 45 with Graves' ophthalmopathy. Each CDR3 is given with its conserved first and last residue. A D gene is named only where the DNA matches it firmly. Clone size is not always given. Where it is, it says once, few, many or a class for expanded clones.

V gene,CDR3 length,clone size,D gene,J gene,CDR3 protein,CDR3 DNA
TRBV14,13,-,-,TRBJ2-5,CASSRQIQETQYF,TGTGCCAGCAGTCGACAGATCCAAGAGACCCAGTACTTC
TRBV6-1,15,-,TRBD1,TRBJ1-1,CASRLDRRRATEAFF,TGTGCCAGCAGGCTGGACAGGAGGAGGGCCACTGAAGCTTTCTTT
TRBV20-1,13,-,-,TRBJ1-5,CSAIGPDNQPRHF,TGCAGTGCGATAGGACCGGACAATCAGCCCCGGCATTTT
TRBV11-2,16,-,TRBD2,TRBJ2-7,CASSPTSGSYSYEQYF,TGTGCCAGCAGCCCTACTAGCGGGAGTTACTCCTACGAGCAGTACTTC
TRBV27,16,many,-,TRBJ1-5,CASSLSIRVSNQPQHF,TGTGCCAGCAGTTTATCGATTAGGGTCAGCAATCAGCCCCAGCATTTT
TRBV5-6,13,-,-,TRBJ1-4,CASSRRLREKLFF,TGTGCCAGCAGCCGGCGGCTACGAGAAAAACTGTTTTTT
TRBV10-1,14,-,-,TRBJ2-1,CASSEGPLAHEQFF,TGCGCCAGCAGTGAAGGTCCTCTAGCACATGAGCAGTTCTTC
TRBV19,15,-,TRBD1,TRBJ1-1,CASSNNRGLRTEAFF,TGTGCCAGTAGTAATAACAGGGGGCTGCGCACTGAAGCTTTCTTT
TRBV7-2,15,many,TRBD2,TRBJ2-7,CASSPLAGKSYEQYF,TGTGCCAGCAGCCCGCTAGCGGGCAAATCCTACGAGCAGTACTTC
TRBV20-1,9,-,-,TRBJ1-2,CSARESYTF,TGCAGTGCTAGAGAGAGCTACACCTTC
TRBV28,15,-,TRBD1,TRBJ2-7,CASDTGTETPYEQYF,TGTGCCAGCGACACCGGGACAGAGACTCCATACGAGCAGTACTTC
TRBV20-1,15,many,TRBD2,TRBJ2-4,CSAYPGLAGRNIQYF,TGCAGTGCTTATCCGGGACTAGCGGGACGGAACATTCAGTACTTC
TRBV9,14,few,-,TRBJ2-5,CASSVGSRIETQYF,TGTGCCAGCAGCGTGGGCTCTAGGATTGAGACCCAGTACTTC
TRBV20-1,15,many,TRBD2,TRBJ2-5,CSARALAGGPETQYF,TGCAGTGCTAGAGCGTTAGCGGGAGGGCCAGAGACCCAGTACTTC
TRBV28,16,many,TRBD2,TRBJ2-2,CASSLLAGEDTGELFF,TGTGCCAGCAGTTTATTAGCGGGAGAGGACACCGGGGAGCTGTTTTTT
TRBV5-4,15,few,-,TRBJ1-2,CASSFDTVAGYGYTF,TGTGCCAGCAGCTTCGATACGGTGGCCGGATATGGCTACACCTTC